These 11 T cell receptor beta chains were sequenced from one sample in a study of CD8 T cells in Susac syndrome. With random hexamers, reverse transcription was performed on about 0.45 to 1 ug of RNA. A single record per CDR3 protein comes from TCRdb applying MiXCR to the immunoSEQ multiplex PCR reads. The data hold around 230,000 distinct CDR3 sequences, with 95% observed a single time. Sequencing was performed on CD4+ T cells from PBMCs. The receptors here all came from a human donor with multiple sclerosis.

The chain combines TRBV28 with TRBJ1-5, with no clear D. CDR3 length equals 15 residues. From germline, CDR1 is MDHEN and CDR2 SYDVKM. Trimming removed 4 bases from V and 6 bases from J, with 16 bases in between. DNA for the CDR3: TGTGCCAGCAGTTCGGCATTGAGTTGGACTCAGCCCCAGCATTTT. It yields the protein CASSSALSWTQPQHF.

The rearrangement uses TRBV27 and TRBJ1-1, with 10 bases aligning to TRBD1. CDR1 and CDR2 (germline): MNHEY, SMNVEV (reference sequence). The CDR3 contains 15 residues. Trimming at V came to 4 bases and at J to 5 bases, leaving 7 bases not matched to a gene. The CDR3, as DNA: TGTGCCAGCAGTTCAAGACAGGGGGCACGGACTGAAGCTTTCTTT. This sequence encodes CASSSRQGARTEAFF.

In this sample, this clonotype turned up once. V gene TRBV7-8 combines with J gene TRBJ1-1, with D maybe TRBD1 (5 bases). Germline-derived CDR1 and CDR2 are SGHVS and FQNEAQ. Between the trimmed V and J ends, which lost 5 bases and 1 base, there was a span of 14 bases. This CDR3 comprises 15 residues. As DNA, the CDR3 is TGTGCCAGCAGCCCTAGACAGACGGGGAACACTGAAGCTTTCTTT. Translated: CASSPRQTGNTEAFF.

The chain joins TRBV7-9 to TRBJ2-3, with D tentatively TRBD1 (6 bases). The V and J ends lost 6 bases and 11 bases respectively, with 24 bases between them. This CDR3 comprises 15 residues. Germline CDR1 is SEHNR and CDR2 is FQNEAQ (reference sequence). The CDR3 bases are TGTGCCAGCAGACCTAGGACAGCTCACACCGCAGGGCAGTATTTT. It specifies CASRPRTAHTAGQYF.

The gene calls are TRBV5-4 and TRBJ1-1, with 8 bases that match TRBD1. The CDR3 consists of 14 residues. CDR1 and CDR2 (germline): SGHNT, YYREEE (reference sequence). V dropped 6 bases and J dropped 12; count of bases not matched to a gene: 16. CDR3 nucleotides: TGTGCCAGCACCCTGGGAAGGCAGGGGGCGATAACTTTCTTT. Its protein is CASTLGRQGAITFF.

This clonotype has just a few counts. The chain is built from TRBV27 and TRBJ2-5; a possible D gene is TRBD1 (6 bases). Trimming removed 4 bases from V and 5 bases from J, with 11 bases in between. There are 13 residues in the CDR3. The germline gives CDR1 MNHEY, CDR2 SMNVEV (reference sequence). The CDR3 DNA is TGTGCCAGCAGTTCGCAGGGGCGGGAGACCCAGTACTTC. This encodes CASSSQGRETQYF.

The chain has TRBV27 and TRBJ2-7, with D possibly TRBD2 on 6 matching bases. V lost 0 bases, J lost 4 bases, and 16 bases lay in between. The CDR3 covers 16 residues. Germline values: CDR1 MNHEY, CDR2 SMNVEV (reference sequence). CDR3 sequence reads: CASSLSSRGLNYEQYF. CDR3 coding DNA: TGTGCCAGCAGTTTATCATCTAGGGGACTTAATTACGAGCAGTACTTC.

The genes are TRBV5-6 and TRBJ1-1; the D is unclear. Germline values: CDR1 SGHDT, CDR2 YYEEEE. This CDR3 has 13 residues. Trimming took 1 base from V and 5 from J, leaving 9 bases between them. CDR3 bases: TGTGCCAGCAGCTTGTTTTCCCGGACTGAAGCTTTCTTT. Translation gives CASSLFSRTEAFF. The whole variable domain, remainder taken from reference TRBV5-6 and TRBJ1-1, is DAGVTQSPTHLIKTRGQQVTLRCSPKSGHDTVSWYQQALGQGPQFIFQYYEEEERQRGNFPDRFSGHQFPNYSSELNVNALLLGDSALYLCASSLFSRTEAFFGQGTRLTVV.

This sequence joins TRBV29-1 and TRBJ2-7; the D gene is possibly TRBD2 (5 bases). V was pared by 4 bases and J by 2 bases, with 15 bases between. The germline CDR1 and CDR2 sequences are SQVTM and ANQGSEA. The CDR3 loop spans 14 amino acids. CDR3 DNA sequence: TGCAGCGTTGGTTGGGAGTTTATCCCCTACGAGCAGTACTTC. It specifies CSVGWEFIPYEQYF.

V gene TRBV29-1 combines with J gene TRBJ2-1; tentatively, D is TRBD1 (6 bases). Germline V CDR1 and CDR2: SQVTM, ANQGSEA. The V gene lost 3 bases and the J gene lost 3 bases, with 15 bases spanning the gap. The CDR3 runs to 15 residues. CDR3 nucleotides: TGCAGCGTTGAGACCGGGACACGGGTCTACAATGAGCAGTTCTTC. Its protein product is CSVETGTRVYNEQFF.

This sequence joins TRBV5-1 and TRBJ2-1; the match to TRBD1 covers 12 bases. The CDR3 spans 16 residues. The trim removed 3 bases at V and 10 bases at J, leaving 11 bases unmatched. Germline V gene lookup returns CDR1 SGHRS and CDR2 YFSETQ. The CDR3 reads CASSSRGDRGLQEQFF. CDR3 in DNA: TGCGCCAGCAGCTCCCGGGGGGACAGGGGGCTACAGGAGCAGTTCTTC.